This is a list of T cell receptor beta chains from one sample in a study of CD8 T cells in Susac syndrome. TCRdb processed the immunoSEQ multiplex PCR reads anew with MiXCR; each CDR3 protein has one entry. This sample has 120,000 or so distinct CDR3 sequences, with less than 95% found just once. Sequences were obtained from CD4+ T cells from PBMCs. Source of these receptors: a human donor in good health. Each CDR3 is given without its conserved first and last residue. A D gene is named only where the DNA matches it firmly.

D,J,V,CDR3
.,TRBJ2-7,TRBV3-1,ASSSPYYEQY
.,TRBJ2-5,TRBV12-3/TRBV12-4,ASSSAGRGETQY
.,TRBJ1-2,TRBV27,ASRGSGHLYGYT
.,TRBJ2-7,TRBV15,ATSRGQPLHYEQY
.,TRBJ2-7,TRBV12-3/TRBV12-4,ASSFSPGPYEQY
.,TRBJ2-5,TRBV7-3,ASSGSLQETQY
.,TRBJ1-5,TRBV20-1,SARAPEWSQPQH
TRBD2,TRBJ2-1,TRBV3-1,ASSLSGISYNEQF
TRBD1,TRBJ2-1,TRBV14,ASSQQGQQGGHEQF
.,TRBJ1-1,TRBV5-1,ASSMSFGDTEAF
TRBD1,TRBJ1-1,TRBV5-1,ASSRGQVETEAF
.,TRBJ2-5,TRBV5-1,ASSVGPGRETQY
.,TRBJ1-2,TRBV4-2,ASSLSTWTAYGYT
TRBD2,TRBJ2-1,TRBV7-3,ASSLTGTSPNEQF
.,TRBJ1-5,TRBV20-1,SASDRSSNQPQH
TRBD2,TRBJ2-1,TRBV20-1,SAGRRLAGFIEQF
.,TRBJ2-1,TRBV5-1,ASSWAGGRDEQF
TRBD2,TRBJ2-1,TRBV9,ASSASVVLGGDNEQF
.,TRBJ1-1,TRBV20-1,SARNNANTEAF
.,TRBJ2-7,TRBV5-6,ASSDKQGYEQY
.,TRBJ2-3,TRBV6-6,ASSRGDTQY
.,TRBJ1-1,TRBV4-1,ASSQDRDTEAF
TRBD2,TRBJ2-7,TRBV11-2,ASSLLQAAGGSVYEQY
.,TRBJ1-5,TRBV7-8,ASSLSSGQPQH
TRBD1,TRBJ2-5,TRBV9,ASNRDRGQETQY
TRBD2,TRBJ2-1,TRBV28,ASSPPAGGGGSYNEQF
.,TRBJ1-5,TRBV20-1,SAAPGLYNQPQH
.,TRBJ1-1,TRBV7-2,ASSLGFTGNEAF
.,TRBJ1-1,TRBV30,AWSVLGGETEAF
.,TRBJ2-7,TRBV24-1,ATKRGTNSYEQY
.,TRBJ2-7,TRBV5-6,ASSLFGGDGTYEQY
.,TRBJ2-1,TRBV28,ASSFRYNEQF
TRBD1,TRBJ2-3,TRBV30,AWSWGTGTPDTQY
TRBD2,TRBJ2-7,TRBV5-1,ASSLSSGGNEQY
TRBD1,TRBJ2-7,TRBV6-5,ASEGTQGDEQY
.,TRBJ1-5,TRBV2,ASSAGTVAGSVGSAQH
.,TRBJ2-7,TRBV6-6,ASTARSRISYEQY
TRBD2,TRBJ2-2,TRBV29-1,SVALGTSGTNTGELF
.,TRBJ1-1,TRBV29-1,SVEGVDTEAF
.,TRBJ2-2,TRBV18,ASSPPGAIGTGELF
.,TRBJ2-3,TRBV2,ASSEIGDRGTSGISTDTQY
.,TRBJ1-1,TRBV29-1,SARPFRTNTEAF
TRBD2,TRBJ2-1,TRBV6-1,ASSAGLPTDEQF
TRBD2,TRBJ2-5,TRBV6-5,ASSFERGRETQY
.,TRBJ2-2,TRBV6-6,ASSYFDGASTGELF
TRBD1,TRBJ1-3,TRBV12-3/TRBV12-4,ASQGTGTYTIY
TRBD2,TRBJ2-1,TRBV4-3,ASSQLPSGSGGNEQF
.,TRBJ1-3,TRBV7-9,ASSLRPGVSGNTIY
.,TRBJ1-1,TRBV10-3,AISVRGEQFNTEAF
.,TRBJ2-1,TRBV24-1,ATSDTDSRNEQF
.,TRBJ2-4,TRBV18,ASSPRQGKNIQY
.,TRBJ1-1,TRBV15,ATSRDYGAQAF
TRBD2,TRBJ2-1,TRBV20-1,SAPTPGTSYNEQF
TRBD2,TRBJ2-5,TRBV29-1,SARGLAHQETQY
TRBD1,TRBJ2-7,TRBV7-8,ASSSRQGRSSYEQY
.,TRBJ2-1,TRBV19,ASKGTGPSSYNEQF
.,TRBJ2-1,TRBV20-1,SARDQVHEQF